The 2 T cell receptor beta chains in this list originate from one sample, sequenced in a study of siplizumab effects on memory and regulatory T cells (dated by TCRdb to between 2018 and 2021). Libraries were made using the immunoSEQ multiplex PCR assay. The table comes from immuneACCESS by way of TCRdb, which keeps in-frame sequences with V and J called. Part of the clones is missing from these tables; in studies checked, under half for an unresolved V gene and the rest for unknown reasons. This sample gives 100,000 or so clones in total; around 90% of them show up just once. Over 0.12% of the sample belongs to the ten largest clones. Material for sequencing was CD4+ T cells sorted from blood. All receptors derive from a human donor in good health.

This rearrangement joins TRBV7-2 to TRBJ2-1, with 7 positions matching TRBD1. V trimming: 2 bases; J trimming: 7 bases; junction bases outside the gene matches: 5. This CDR3 has 14 amino acids. Germline values: CDR1 SGHTA, CDR2 FQGNSA. CDR3 region: CASSLLGGRNEQFF. In DNA, the CDR3 is TGTGCCAGCAGCTTATTAGGGGGCCGAAATGAGCAGTTCTTC.

V usage is TRBV4-3 and J usage is TRBJ1-1, with D possibly TRBD1 on 6 matching bases. This CDR3 has 17 amino acids. CDR1 and CDR2 from the germline V gene are LGHNA and YSLEER. Trimming stripped 3 bases from V and 0 bases from J, with 17 bases between. The CDR3 DNA reads TGCGCCAGCAGCCATGGAGGGGTGAGGGGGTTGAACACTGAAGCTTTCTTT. It yields the protein CASSHGGVRGLNTEAFF.